These 15 T cell receptor beta chains came from one sample sequenced in a study of blood T cell repertoires in COVID-19. Sequencing used immunoSEQ multiplex PCR; TCRdb keeps in-frame clones, though not all of them. The sample records about 210,000 clones, over 80% being singletons. The sample was peripheral blood. These receptors all stem from a woman aged 60-70 years with COVID-19, enrolled during active disease.

This clone showed up just once. V is TRBV19 and J is TRBJ2-1; 7 bases agree with TRBD1. Germline trimming cut 4 bases from V and 3 bases from J; bases unmatched to any gene: 12. CDR3 length: 17 amino acids. Germline assignment: CDR1 LNHDA and CDR2 SQIVND (reference sequence). CDR3 region: CASSTQRQGSNYNEQFF. In nucleotides, the CDR3 is TGTGCCAGTAGTACCCAAAGACAGGGAAGCAACTACAATGAGCAGTTCTTC.

This clone is a singleton in its sample. The CDR3 region is CASSPRGWGTEAFF. CDR3 sequence (DNA): TGTGCCAGCAGCCCACGGGGTTGGGGCACTGAAGCTTTCTTT. The J gene is TRBJ1-1, the V gene TRBV6-6; the D is unclear. V shed 6 bases and J shed 4 bases, with 15 bases lying between them. Germline values: CDR1 MNHNY, CDR2 SVGAGI (reference sequence). CDR3 size: 14 residues.

The CDR3 bases are TGTGCCAGCAGTGCCGATGGGACTGCGGACACTGAAGCTTTCTTT. Its protein product is CASSADGTADTEAFF. The chain employs TRBV25-1 and TRBJ1-1; perhaps TRBD1 as D (5 bases). Trimming took off 4 bases at V and 3 bases at J, with 15 bases between the two ends. Germline-derived CDR1 and CDR2 are MGHDK and SYGVNS. The CDR3 sequence is 15 residues long.

The rearrangement links TRBV27 to TRBJ2-7; 8 bases line up with TRBD1. CDR1 and CDR2 (germline): MNHEY, SMNVEV (reference sequence). The V gene end was trimmed by 6 bases and the J gene end by 3 bases; junction bases not matched to a gene: 10. The CDR3 totals 15 residues. This chain's CDR3 is CASRSPGTGYYEQYF. In DNA, the CDR3 is TGTGCCAGCAGATCCCCCGGGACAGGCTACTACGAGCAGTACTTC.

The chain recombines TRBV19 with TRBJ2-3, with D perhaps matching TRBD2 (5 bases). Germline loops: CDR1 LNHDA, CDR2 SQIVND (reference sequence). The CDR3 is 14 residues long. V was trimmed by 7 bases and J by 0 bases, leaving 11 bases between them. The CDR3 DNA sequence: TGTGCCAGTACGCGTCGGGAAAGCACAGATACGCAGTATTTT. Translated, it gives CASTRRESTDTQYF.

Only one count was recorded for this clone. CDR3 in amino acids: CASSSQGTRSVYGYTF. CDR3 coding DNA: TGTGCCAGTAGTTCACAGGGGACCCGATCTGTGTATGGCTACACCTTC. This chain links TRBV19 with TRBJ1-2; 7 nucleotides align to TRBD1. Germline loops: CDR1 LNHDA, CDR2 SQIVND (reference sequence). This CDR3 region has 16 residues. The V gene end was trimmed by 5 bases and the J gene end by 5 bases; junction bases not matched to a gene: 14.

The rearrangement links TRBV12-3 or TRBV12-4 to TRBJ1-4; 9 bases match TRBD1. CDR3 size: 13 residues. J gave up 7 bases and V 8 bases, and 5 bases lay outside the gene matches. The CDR3 nucleotides are TGTGCCAGCGGGGGACAGGGAGGTGAAAAACTGTTTTTT. It encodes CASGGQGGEKLFF.

In this sample, this clone turned up many times. The rearrangement joins TRBV5-6 to TRBJ2-2; D ambiguous. This CDR3 is built from 15 residues. Germline assignment: CDR1 SGHDT and CDR2 YYEEEE. Trimming stripped 1 base from V and 0 bases from J, with 7 bases between. The CDR3 spells CASSLRQANTGELFF. Here the CDR3 DNA reads TGTGCCAGCAGCTTGCGCCAGGCGAACACCGGGGAGCTGTTTTTT.

The J gene is TRBJ2-7, the V gene TRBV30; D unclear. Trimming cost V 2 bases and J 1 base, with 3 bases left between them. CDR3 size: 11 residues. Germline loops: CDR1 GTSNPN, CDR2 SVGIG (reference sequence). This CDR3 is CAWSLSYEQYF. In DNA, the CDR3 is TGTGCCTGGAGTTTATCCTACGAGCAGTACTTC.

The chain has TRBV7-7 and TRBJ2-2; perhaps TRBD2 as D (6 bases). Looked up from germline, CDR1 is SSHAT and CDR2 is FNYEAQ (reference sequence). The CDR3 is 13 residues long. This CDR3 is CAIPGGNTGELFF. In DNA, the CDR3 is TGTGCTATCCCCGGGGGGAACACCGGGGAGCTGTTTTTT.

The rearrangement uses TRBV5-1 and TRBJ2-4, with D unclear. There are 15 residues in the CDR3. V shed 4 bases and J shed 1 base, with 12 bases lying between them. Germline-derived CDR1 and CDR2 are SGHRS and YFSETQ. CDR3: CASSPTSGAKNIQYF. The DNA for the CDR3 is TGCGCCAGCAGCCCCACCTCTGGCGCCAAAAACATTCAGTACTTC.

The J gene is TRBJ2-4, the V gene TRBV29-1; D perhaps matches TRBD2 (6 bases). Germline CDR1 SQVTM, CDR2 ANQGSEA. V was shortened by 7 bases and J by 1 base, with 11 bases between the two germline ends. This CDR3 is built from 13 residues. The CDR3 loop reads CSAGAGAKNIQYF. The CDR3 DNA sequence: TGCAGCGCTGGGGCGGGGGCCAAAAACATTCAGTACTTC.

This clone occurred many times. The V and J genes are TRBV5-1 and TRBJ1-6, with 10 bases matching TRBD1. Germline V gene lookup returns CDR1 SGHRS and CDR2 YFSETQ. The CDR3 loop spans 15 amino acids. V lost 4 bases to trimming and J lost 4 bases; unmatched junction nucleotides: 2. The CDR3 is CASSPGQGYNSPLHF. CDR3 DNA sequence: TGCGCCAGCAGCCCGGGACAGGGGTATAATTCACCCCTCCACTTT.

V usage is TRBV19 and J usage is TRBJ1-2; D is ambiguous. V lost 5 bases and J lost 7, with 17 bases in between. Germline CDR1 LNHDA, CDR2 SQIVND (reference sequence). The CDR3 is 14 amino acids. In DNA, the CDR3 is TGTGCCAGTAGTCCGCAAATGGAGGGTACTGGCTACACCTTC. Translating gives CASSPQMEGTGYTF. Filled out from reference TRBV19 and TRBJ1-2, the complete variable domain reads DGGITQSPKYLFRKEGQNVTLSCEQNLNHDAMYWYRQDPGQGLRLIYYSQIVNDFQKGDIAEGYSVSREKKESFPLTVTSAQKNPTAFYLCASSPQMEGTGYTFGSGTRLTVV.

This clone appeared a single time. This rearrangement joins TRBV21-1 to TRBJ2-7; the DNA was not used to check the table's D call, TRBD1. TRBV21-1 is shown as a pseudogene. The CDR3 has 17 residues. The CDR3 spells CASRYPSGTGGGYEQYV. Written as DNA, the CDR3 is TGTGCCAGCAGATATCCCTCGGGGACAGGGGGCGGATACGAGCAGTACGTC.